Listed below are T cell receptor beta chains from one sample, sequenced in a study of beta chain features in type 1 diabetes. This table comes from immunoSEQ multiplex PCR, and its TCRdb copy is limited to in-frame clones, with some not included. The sample yields 150,000 or so clones, roughly 10% seen once. Sequences were obtained from central memory CD4+ T cells from blood. The receptors were gathered from a man between 18 and 35 years old in good health. CDR3s include the opening cysteine and the closing phenylalanine or tryptophan. Each record gives: J gene, V gene, D gene, clone size, CDR3 DNA, CDR3 protein. The D gene is left open where the match is weak. For some rows the clone size is stated as once, few or many, or as a class when expanded; others skip it.

J gene: TRBJ2-1
V gene: TRBV7-2
D gene: .
clone size: few
CDR3 DNA: TGTGCCAGCAGACCCCGGGGGGCTCCAGGGAATGAGCAGTTCTTC
CDR3 protein: CASRPRGAPGNEQFF

J gene: TRBJ2-7
V gene: TRBV10-3
D gene: TRBD2
clone size: .
CDR3 DNA: TGTGCCATCAGTGGGTCACCTGTAGCGGGAACCTACGAGCAGTACTTC
CDR3 protein: CAISGSPVAGTYEQYF

J gene: TRBJ1-2
V gene: TRBV9
D gene: .
clone size: .
CDR3 DNA: TGTGCCAGCGCCCCGACGGGGGGCTCTGGCTACACCTTC
CDR3 protein: CASAPTGGSGYTF

J gene: TRBJ2-7
V gene: TRBV4-2
D gene: TRBD1
clone size: few
CDR3 DNA: TGTGCCAGCAGCCTCACCCGGGACAGGGACTACGAGCAGTACTTC
CDR3 protein: CASSLTRDRDYEQYF

J gene: TRBJ2-7
V gene: TRBV6-4
D gene: .
clone size: .
CDR3 DNA: TGTGCCAGCAGTGACGGTCTCGACGAGCAGTACTTC
CDR3 protein: CASSDGLDEQYF

J gene: TRBJ2-5
V gene: TRBV10-3
D gene: .
clone size: .
CDR3 DNA: TGTGCCAGCAGTTCCCCCGGCAGGGGAGAGACCCAGTACTTC
CDR3 protein: CASSSPGRGETQYF

J gene: TRBJ1-1
V gene: TRBV10-3
D gene: TRBD1
clone size: .
CDR3 DNA: TGTGCCATCACTGCAGGGGGTTCGAACACTGAAGCTTTCTTT
CDR3 protein: CAITAGGSNTEAFF

J gene: TRBJ2-1
V gene: TRBV7-9
D gene: TRBD2
clone size: .
CDR3 DNA: TGTGCCAGCAGCTTAGGGCGAGTGAATGAATTACTAGCGCAGAATGAGCAGTTCTTC
CDR3 protein: CASSLGRVNELLAQNEQFF

J gene: TRBJ1-1
V gene: TRBV27
D gene: TRBD1
clone size: .
CDR3 DNA: TGTGCCAGCAGGGGGACAGCTCGGAACACTGAAGCTTTCTTT
CDR3 protein: CASRGTARNTEAFF

J gene: TRBJ2-7
V gene: TRBV5-6
D gene: .
clone size: few
CDR3 DNA: TGTGCCAGCAGCTTCAGGACTGGGTACGAGCAGTACTTC
CDR3 protein: CASSFRTGYEQYF

J gene: TRBJ2-7
V gene: TRBV7-2
D gene: TRBD2
clone size: .
CDR3 DNA: TGTGCCAGCAGCTTAGTTTCTAGCGGGAGGGCCATCTCCGAGCAGTACTTC
CDR3 protein: CASSLVSSGRAISEQYF

J gene: TRBJ2-1
V gene: TRBV10-3
D gene: .
clone size: many
CDR3 DNA: TGTGCCACCGCGGGACAGTCGTACAATGAGCAGTTCTTC
CDR3 protein: CATAGQSYNEQFF

J gene: TRBJ1-2
V gene: TRBV2
D gene: .
clone size: .
CDR3 DNA: TGTGCCAGCAGCCGGGACCTTTATGGCTACACCTTC
CDR3 protein: CASSRDLYGYTF

J gene: TRBJ1-1
V gene: TRBV5-1
D gene: .
clone size: .
CDR3 DNA: TGCGCCAGCAGCTTGGTCTACGGGAAAAACACTGAAGCTTTCTTT
CDR3 protein: CASSLVYGKNTEAFF

J gene: TRBJ1-2
V gene: TRBV4-3
D gene: .
clone size: .
CDR3 DNA: TGCGCCAGCAGCCAAGTTGACAGCTTTGGAGGCTACACCTTC
CDR3 protein: CASSQVDSFGGYTF

J gene: TRBJ2-7
V gene: TRBV6-5
D gene: TRBD1
clone size: many
CDR3 DNA: TGTGCCAGCAGCGACGCCGGGACAGGGCTCAACGAGCAGTACTTC
CDR3 protein: CASSDAGTGLNEQYF

J gene: TRBJ1-1
V gene: TRBV30
D gene: .
clone size: few
CDR3 DNA: TGTGCCTGGACCCGGATTAGGGGGGCAGGGAACACTGAAGCTTTCTTT
CDR3 protein: CAWTRIRGAGNTEAFF

J gene: TRBJ1-1
V gene: TRBV27
D gene: .
clone size: .
CDR3 DNA: TGTGCCAGCAGTTTAGGGCGCAGGCACACTGAAGCTTTCTTT
CDR3 protein: CASSLGRRHTEAFF

J gene: TRBJ1-1
V gene: TRBV7-3
D gene: .
clone size: few
CDR3 DNA: TGTGCCAGCAGGGACGACGGAAGGATTGAAGCTTTCTTT
CDR3 protein: CASRDDGRIEAFF

J gene: TRBJ1-1
V gene: TRBV28
D gene: .
clone size: .
CDR3 DNA: TGTGCCAGCAGTCCCACAGGGACGCACACTGAAGCTTTCTTT
CDR3 protein: CASSPTGTHTEAFF

J gene: TRBJ1-6
V gene: TRBV2
D gene: .
clone size: .
CDR3 DNA: TGTGCCAGCAGTGTCAACCCCCAGGGGAGAACGGGCAATTCACCCCTCCACTTT
CDR3 protein: CASSVNPQGRTGNSPLHF

J gene: TRBJ1-2
V gene: TRBV7-9
D gene: TRBD1
clone size: .
CDR3 DNA: TGTGCCAGCAGCAACCGGGACAGCTATGGCTACACCTTC
CDR3 protein: CASSNRDSYGYTF

J gene: TRBJ2-6
V gene: TRBV5-4
D gene: .
clone size: few
CDR3 DNA: TGTGCCAGCAGCTTACAGCGGCTCTCTGGGGCCAACGTCCTGACTTTC
CDR3 protein: CASSLQRLSGANVLTF

J gene: TRBJ2-5
V gene: TRBV28
D gene: .
clone size: .
CDR3 DNA: TGTGCCAGCAGTATACACCGGGACGCGGGGACCCAGTACTTC
CDR3 protein: CASSIHRDAGTQYF

J gene: TRBJ2-3
V gene: TRBV7-3
D gene: .
clone size: few
CDR3 DNA: TGTGCCAGCAGCACCCAGGGGGGCTGGAGCACAGATACGCAGTATTTT
CDR3 protein: CASSTQGGWSTDTQYF

J gene: TRBJ2-1
V gene: TRBV14
D gene: TRBD2
clone size: few
CDR3 DNA: TGTGCCAGCAGCAAGCCGGGACTAGGGGGCAATGAGCAGTTCTTC
CDR3 protein: CASSKPGLGGNEQFF

J gene: TRBJ2-1
V gene: TRBV7-2
D gene: .
clone size: .
CDR3 DNA: TGTGCCAGCAGCTACAACAGGGACTACAATGAGCAGTTCTTC
CDR3 protein: CASSYNRDYNEQFF

J gene: TRBJ2-5
V gene: TRBV27
D gene: .
clone size: .
CDR3 DNA: TGTGCCAGCAGTAGACAACCGGGACCCCCCTCGGGAGAGACCCAGTACTTC
CDR3 protein: CASSRQPGPPSGETQYF

J gene: TRBJ2-7
V gene: TRBV25-1
D gene: .
clone size: many
CDR3 DNA: TGTGCCAGCAGTGGGACAGTTACCTACGAGCAGTACTTC
CDR3 protein: CASSGTVTYEQYF

J gene: TRBJ2-6
V gene: TRBV4-3
D gene: .
clone size: few
CDR3 DNA: TGCGCCAGCAGCCACCGAGTTGTCTCTGGGGCCAACGTCCTGACTTTC
CDR3 protein: CASSHRVVSGANVLTF

J gene: TRBJ2-2
V gene: TRBV5-6
D gene: .
clone size: few
CDR3 DNA: TGTGCCAGCAGCCCACAGGGACGGGCCGGGGAGCTGTTTTTT
CDR3 protein: CASSPQGRAGELFF

J gene: TRBJ1-5
V gene: TRBV27
D gene: TRBD1
clone size: .
CDR3 DNA: TGTGCCAGCAGTGCCTTCCGGACAGGGGTCAGACAGCCCCAGCATTTT
CDR3 protein: CASSAFRTGVRQPQHF

J gene: TRBJ1-2
V gene: TRBV5-4
D gene: .
clone size: .
CDR3 DNA: TGTGCCAGCAGTGGGGGACAAGAATATGGCTACACCTTC
CDR3 protein: CASSGGQEYGYTF

J gene: TRBJ2-1
V gene: TRBV30
D gene: TRBD2
clone size: .
CDR3 DNA: TGTGCCTGGAGCCCGGGACTAGCGGGGGCTTACAATGAGCAGTTCTTC
CDR3 protein: CAWSPGLAGAYNEQFF

J gene: TRBJ2-1
V gene: TRBV29-1
D gene: .
clone size: few
CDR3 DNA: TGCAGCGTTGGCTTCCGGAACAATGAGCAGTTCTTC
CDR3 protein: CSVGFRNNEQFF

J gene: TRBJ2-7
V gene: TRBV29-1
D gene: TRBD1
clone size: few
CDR3 DNA: TGCAGCGTCCGCCGGGGACAGGGGGCTTACGAGCAGTACTTC
CDR3 protein: CSVRRGQGAYEQYF

J gene: TRBJ1-1
V gene: TRBV20-1
D gene: .
clone size: few
CDR3 DNA: TGCAGTGCTAGAGACAGGGTGGCTTTCTTT
CDR3 protein: CSARDRVAFF

J gene: TRBJ1-1
V gene: TRBV2
D gene: .
clone size: few
CDR3 DNA: TGTGCCAGAAGTGCCAGGATGAACACTGAAGCTTTCTTT
CDR3 protein: CARSARMNTEAFF

J gene: TRBJ1-2
V gene: TRBV5-6
D gene: .
clone size: few
CDR3 DNA: TGTGCCAGCAGCTTGGTTGGAAACTATGGCTACACCTTC
CDR3 protein: CASSLVGNYGYTF

J gene: TRBJ2-7
V gene: TRBV5-1
D gene: TRBD1
clone size: .
CDR3 DNA: TGCGCCAGCAGCTTGATGGGACAGGATTACGAGCAGTACTTC
CDR3 protein: CASSLMGQDYEQYF

J gene: TRBJ2-5
V gene: TRBV9
D gene: .
clone size: few
CDR3 DNA: TGTGCCAGCAGCGCACAAGATCGGACAGACCAAGAGACCCAGTACTTC
CDR3 protein: CASSAQDRTDQETQYF

J gene: TRBJ1-5
V gene: TRBV7-2
D gene: .
clone size: .
CDR3 DNA: TGCGCCAGCAGCCAAGATCTGGCAGGCATGGGCAATCAGCCCCAGCATTTT
CDR3 protein: CASSQDLAGMGNQPQHF

J gene: TRBJ2-1
V gene: TRBV30
D gene: .
clone size: .
CDR3 DNA: TGTGCCTGGGATCGTAGGCCCCGTTACAATGAGCAGTTCTTC
CDR3 protein: CAWDRRPRYNEQFF

J gene: TRBJ2-4
V gene: TRBV15
D gene: .
clone size: many
CDR3 DNA: TGTGCCACCAGCGCAATTCTCAACATTCAGTACTTC
CDR3 protein: CATSAILNIQYF

J gene: TRBJ2-7
V gene: TRBV7-2
D gene: TRBD1
clone size: few
CDR3 DNA: TGTGCCAGCAGCTTTGGACGGGACAGAGGAACCTACGAGCAGTACTTC
CDR3 protein: CASSFGRDRGTYEQYF

J gene: TRBJ2-5
V gene: TRBV7-2
D gene: TRBD2
clone size: few
CDR3 DNA: TGTGCCAGCAGCGCGCAAAGCGGGAGAGAGACCCAGTACTTC
CDR3 protein: CASSAQSGRETQYF

J gene: TRBJ2-5
V gene: TRBV5-4
D gene: .
clone size: few
CDR3 DNA: TGTGCCAGCAGCTCTCCCGAAGGGGCAGTAACCCAAGAGACCCAGTACTTC
CDR3 protein: CASSSPEGAVTQETQYF

J gene: TRBJ2-1
V gene: TRBV7-2
D gene: .
clone size: once
CDR3 DNA: TGTGCCAGCAGCGACGGTAACGGGAACTACAATGAGCAGTTCTTC
CDR3 protein: CASSDGNGNYNEQFF

J gene: TRBJ2-5
V gene: TRBV4-2
D gene: TRBD2
clone size: few
CDR3 DNA: TGTGCCAGCAGCCAAGGTGGGACTAGCGGAGGACAAGAGACCCAGTACTTC
CDR3 protein: CASSQGGTSGGQETQYF

J gene: TRBJ2-1
V gene: TRBV7-2
D gene: TRBD1
clone size: .
CDR3 DNA: TGTGCCAGCGGGGGACAGGCCTACAATGAGCAGTTCTTC
CDR3 protein: CASGGQAYNEQFF

J gene: TRBJ2-1
V gene: TRBV7-3
D gene: .
clone size: .
CDR3 DNA: TGTGCCAGCAGCCTGGGACGGTCGAGTCGGAATGAGCAGTTCTTC
CDR3 protein: CASSLGRSSRNEQFF

J gene: TRBJ2-1
V gene: TRBV4-2
D gene: TRBD2
clone size: .
CDR3 DNA: TGTGCCAGCAGCCAAGAATCTAGCGGGGGGGCAAATGAGCAGTTCTTC
CDR3 protein: CASSQESSGGANEQFF

J gene: TRBJ1-5
V gene: TRBV28
D gene: .
clone size: .
CDR3 DNA: TGTGCCAGCAGTTTAGTTGGGACACCGCCCCAGCATTTT
CDR3 protein: CASSLVGTPPQHF

J gene: TRBJ1-5
V gene: TRBV5-6
D gene: TRBD1
clone size: .
CDR3 DNA: TGTGCCAGCAGCCGTTATAGGACAGGGGGCAATCAGCCCCAGCATTTT
CDR3 protein: CASSRYRTGGNQPQHF

J gene: TRBJ2-3
V gene: TRBV10-3
D gene: .
clone size: .
CDR3 DNA: TGTGCCATCGGAGGCGGGAGCACAGATACGCAGTATTTT
CDR3 protein: CAIGGGSTDTQYF

J gene: TRBJ2-7
V gene: TRBV7-2
D gene: .
clone size: few
CDR3 DNA: TGTGCCAGCAGCTCCCGTTTAATTTACGAGCAGTACTTC
CDR3 protein: CASSSRLIYEQYF

J gene: TRBJ2-7
V gene: TRBV7-3
D gene: .
clone size: few
CDR3 DNA: TGTGCCAGCAGCTTAGATCTGGAGGTAGGCCCCTACGAGCAGTACTTC
CDR3 protein: CASSLDLEVGPYEQYF

J gene: TRBJ2-7
V gene: TRBV7-2
D gene: TRBD2
clone size: .
CDR3 DNA: TGTGCCAGCAGGCCCCCGGGGGGCTACGAGCAGTACTTC
CDR3 protein: CASRPPGGYEQYF

J gene: TRBJ1-2
V gene: TRBV28
D gene: .
clone size: .
CDR3 DNA: TGTGCCAGCTGGTCGCTGGGCAGGGAGGAAGGCTACACCTTC
CDR3 protein: CASWSLGREEGYTF

J gene: TRBJ2-5
V gene: TRBV29-1
D gene: TRBD1
clone size: few
CDR3 DNA: TGCAGCGCAGGACAGGGGTGGAGAGAGACCCAGTACTTC
CDR3 protein: CSAGQGWRETQYF